These T cell receptor beta chains were read from a single sample in a study of T-cell reconstitution after alpha-beta-depleted transplantation in children. MiXCR was run by TCRdb on the PCR reads, yielding one entry per CDR3 protein. The sample comprises just over 950,000 distinct CDR3 sequences, less than 30% of which are singletons, and over 25% rests with the top ten. The source material was PBMCs, mostly from graft donor cells, sampled 360 days after TCRalphabeta/CD19-depleted stem cell transplant. The receptors come from a boy in the first two years of life who had a stem cell transplant for SCID, so the T cells may come from the graft donor. The CDR3 runs from the conserved cysteine through the conserved F or W. Clone size is given for some rows only: seen once, a few or many times, or a class if the clone is expanded.

CDR3 protein	J gene	V gene	clone size
CASSQEAGDASYEQYF	TRBJ2-7	TRBV4-3	few
CASSVEGMGEQYF	TRBJ2-7	TRBV9	few
CCAKTLSGGIYNEQFF	TRBJ2-1	TRBV20-1	NA
CASSPPAGVPSETQYF	TRBJ2-5	TRBV5-1	NA
CASSPGRAQYEQYF	TRBJ2-7	TRBV27	NA
CASSLVQLGLAGELFF	TRBJ2-2	TRBV5-1	NA
CASSLEVTSETGDGNYGYTF	TRBJ1-2	TRBV7-8	NA
CASSSRQGFHEQYF	TRBJ2-7	TRBV12-3/TRBV12-4	NA
CASSTQETQYF	TRBJ2-5	TRBV25-1	many
CASSSGTHTDTQYF	TRBJ2-3	TRBV6-2/TRBV6-3	NA
CATREDPGYEQYF	TRBJ2-7	TRBV2	NA
CAIGGRQAPYEQYF	TRBJ2-7	TRBV10-3	few
CASSSGSISTDTQYF	TRBJ2-3	TRBV28	few
CASIRAGGREGANVLTF	TRBJ2-6	TRBV12-3/TRBV12-4	few
CASSFDREFPGNTIYF	TRBJ1-3	TRBV28	many
CASSFLRGYEQFF	TRBJ2-1	TRBV6-2/TRBV6-3	few
CASSLATVGSPLHF	TRBJ1-6	TRBV7-9	NA
CSAQAEPNNEQFF	TRBJ2-1	TRBV29-1	NA
CSARGGLPGPQETQYF	TRBJ2-5	TRBV20-1	few
CATSGRTLTGGYDTQYF	TRBJ2-3	TRBV24-1	NA
CASSPRLAGATGGDTQYF	TRBJ2-3	TRBV11-1	NA
CSVEGPPGYQETQYF	TRBJ2-5	TRBV29-1	few
CASSSGTVSQETQYF	TRBJ2-5	TRBV11-2	NA
CASSAGQRLGGELFF	TRBJ2-2	TRBV11-2	NA
CASSQQGSDTQYF	TRBJ2-3	TRBV3-1	NA
CAILGSPNTEAFF	TRBJ1-1	TRBV28	NA
CASSQDSYTQYF	TRBJ2-3	TRBV12-3/TRBV12-4	few
CASRSYIPGAYEQYF	TRBJ2-7	TRBV27	NA
CSARDGGNPEAFF	TRBJ1-1	TRBV20-1	NA
CASSFHGDSDTQYF	TRBJ2-3	TRBV12-3/TRBV12-4	few
CATSGGTDTNYGYTF	TRBJ1-2	TRBV24-1	few
CASSLGQGDWQPQHF	TRBJ1-5	TRBV5-1	NA
CSARVKRGGEETQYF	TRBJ2-5	TRBV20-1	NA
CASSYGPVNEKLFF	TRBJ1-4	TRBV6-5	few